The 5 T cell receptor beta chains reported below all come from one sample, sequenced in a study of blood T cells in healthy people across ages. A sample-barcoded 5' primer and a J-beta primer mix were used in a second PCR of roughly 6 to 12 cycles. TCRdb reprocessed the 5' RACE reads via MiXCR and lists one record per CDR3 protein. The sample consists of over 600,000 distinct CDR3 sequences, around 50% of them appearing once. Sequencing was done on a sample of blood. Receptors were obtained from a man at least 80 years old in good health.

This chain connects TRBV10-3 to TRBJ2-1; D might be TRBD2 (6 bases). CDR1 is ENHRY and CDR2 is SYGVKD in the germline V gene. V gave up 6 bases and J gave up 9 bases, with 18 bases separating them. The CDR3 consists of 14 residues. This chain's CDR3 is CAIRGDLTNGEQFF. The CDR3 DNA sequence: TGTGCCATCAGGGGGGACTTAACCAACGGTGAGCAGTTCTTC.

V and J are TRBV24-1 and TRBJ1-5, with TRBD1 as a possible D gene (5 bases). The V and J ends lost 4 bases and 9 bases respectively, with 15 bases between them. The CDR3 contains 14 residues. The germline gives CDR1 KGHDR, CDR2 SFDVKD. CDR3 sequence: CATSDLTVSSPQHF. DNA for the CDR3: TGTGCCACCAGTGACTTGACAGTCAGTTCGCCCCAGCATTTT.

This chain links TRBV4-1 with TRBJ2-3; D is undetermined. The V end lost 0 bases, the J end lost 0 bases, and 7 bases lay between the germline ends. CDR1 and CDR2 from the germline V gene are MGHRA and YSYEKL. CDR3 length equals 15 residues. This CDR3 reads CASSQEERSTDTQYF. CDR3 in DNA: TGCGCCAGCAGCCAAGAAGAGCGAAGCACAGATACGCAGTATTTT.

Details on this clonotype: This sequence may be a read error, since a much larger clone differs from it by one base. This chain uses TRBV29-1 with TRBJ2-1; 8 bases agree with TRBD2. This CDR3 region has 14 residues. The germline V gene has CDR1 SQVTM and CDR2 ANQGSEA. Germline trimming cut 3 bases from V and 12 bases from J; bases unmatched to any gene: 13. CDR3 residues: CSVDTREGLHGQFF. The CDR3 nucleotides read TGCAGCGTTGATACTCGGGAGGGCCTCCATGGGCAGTTCTTC.

This clonotype has just a few counts. This chain joins TRBV20-1 and TRBJ1-2; D might be TRBD1 (5 bases). The V end lost 0 bases, the J end lost 4 bases, and 9 bases lay between the germline ends. CDR3 length equals 13 residues. Germline CDR1 and CDR2: DFQATT and SNEGSKA (reference sequence). This CDR3 is CSARDRAFYGYTF. CDR3 in DNA: TGCAGTGCTAGAGACAGGGCGTTCTATGGCTACACCTTC.